This record concerns one T cell receptor (beta chain) sequence. Its antigen target is currently unknown. Per-base quality was not reported, and no clone a single base away is much larger than it. This sample is drawn from a study of Ad26.COV2.S vaccination and SARS-CoV-2 variants (dated by TCRdb to about 2021). Regarding the complete study: Vaccine-arm donors came from COV1001, a multicentre, randomized, double-blind, placebo-controlled phase I-IIa trial of Ad26.COV2.S in healthy adults. Blinding of investigators to trial group allocation was maintained during experiments and outcome assessment. Trial participants were randomized into five groups of five, in which low-dose or high-dose Ad26.COV2.S was given once or twice, or placebo was given on both occasions. The specificity and breadth of SARS-CoV-2-reactive T cell receptors after Ad26.COV2.S vaccination were assessed by TCRbeta repertoire sequencing. The TCR-sequenced set comprised around 30 samples: around 20 Ad26.COV2.S vaccine recipients, 5 placebo recipients and 8 SARS-CoV-2 convalescent individuals. Dosing of Ad26.COV2.S was intramuscular, at either 5x10^10 or 1x10^11 viral particles, delivered as one shot or as two shots spaced 56 days apart. What the research found in general, with its limitations: It was noted by the authors that total T cell responses may have been underestimated by the TCR breadth and depth analyses. Ad26.COV2.S recipients had higher spike-specific TCR breadth than placebo recipients (P = 0.0014). The study lacked the statistical power to compare responses across vaccine doses or regimens. Substantial breadth of spike-specific CD8+ and CD4+ T cell responses was reported after vaccination. Vaccine and placebo recipients had similar non-spike TCR breadth, a finding consistent with the vaccine containing only spike.

TCRbeta CDR3 regions were sequenced with the immunoSEQ Assay. After extraction, genomic DNA underwent amplification by bias-controlled multiplex PCR, followed by high-throughput sequencing. As for the authors' bioinformatics: To quantify the absolute abundance of every unique TCRbeta CDR3 region, sequences were collapsed and filtered. T cell fraction was estimated by normalization of TCRbeta template counts to usable DNA, with usable DNA being measured through amplification of reference genes present in all nucleated cells. Repertoire TCRs were annotated as SARS-CoV-2-specific by exact matching of V gene, CDR3 amino acid sequence and J gene to a known reactive TCR set. The reference SARS-CoV-2 TCR set came from MIRA and was filtered for enrichment in COVID-19-positive ImmuneCODE repertoires, removing public or cross-reactive TCRs. Using the MIRA antigens, annotated TCRs were further analysed by specific ORF or by position within an ORF. Breadth was defined as the number of annotated unique rearrangements divided by the total number of unique productive rearrangements, and depth was defined as the summed frequency of the annotated unique rearrangements. Two-sided Wilcoxon rank-sum tests were applied when comparing TCR breadth between groups. TCRdb holds this immuneACCESS table with in-frame rearrangements only. Some clones are missing; in checked studies, unresolved V genes explain under half, and the rest has no known cause. V, J and clone size reflect that table, while D and trimming were determined from the DNA. The sample data list more than 300,000 clones, and 65% to 90% of these were observed just once. The ten largest clones take up around 10% of the sample.

This sample's treatment or condition label indicates: around 19 received Ad26.COV2.S at low or high dose, single or two shots; about 5 received placebo; per-sample allocation not given. Repertoires of vaccine and placebo recipients were sequenced from samples taken on day 63 after the first injection. Between 29 July and 7 August 2020, Cohort 1b enrolled 25 adults aged 18-55 years at one site in Boston, USA. Ad26.COV2.S consisted of a replication-incompetent adenovirus type 26 vector by which a prefusion-stabilized SARS-CoV-2 spike protein from the original Wuhan strain was expressed. Source: peripheral blood, taken in a trial of Ad26.COV2.S vaccine versus placebo. The sequence was obtained from a person aged 18 to 59 who received the Ad26.COV2.S COVID-19 vaccine or a placebo.

At the DNA level, the sequence is TGTGCCAGCAGCCGAAACAGGGACACTGAAGCTTTCTTT. This yields the protein CASSRNRDTEAFF. The sequence is built from TRBV27 and TRBJ1-1; a tentative D match to TRBD1 spans 6 bases. V is pared back by 6 bases and J by 3 bases, with 11 bases lying between the germline termini. The CDR3 measures 13 amino acids from cysteine to phenylalanine. CDR3 DNA is the only sequence kept; it has 39 bases, read in frame from the first base. The germline V gene (reference sequence) specifies MNHEY as CDR1 and SMNVEV as CDR2.